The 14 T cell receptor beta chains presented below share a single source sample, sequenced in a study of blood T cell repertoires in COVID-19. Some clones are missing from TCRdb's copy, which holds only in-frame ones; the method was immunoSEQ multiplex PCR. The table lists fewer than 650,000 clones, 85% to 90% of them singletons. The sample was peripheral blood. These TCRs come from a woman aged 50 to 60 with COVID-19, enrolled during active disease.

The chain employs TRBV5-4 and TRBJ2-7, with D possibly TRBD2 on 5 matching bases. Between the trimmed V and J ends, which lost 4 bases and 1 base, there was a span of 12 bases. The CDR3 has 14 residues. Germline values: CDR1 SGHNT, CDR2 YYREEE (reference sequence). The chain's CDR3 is CASSPSKVSYEQYF. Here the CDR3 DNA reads TGTGCCAGCAGCCCTAGCAAGGTGTCCTACGAGCAGTACTTC. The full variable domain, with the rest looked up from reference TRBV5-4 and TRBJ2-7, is ETGVTQSPTHLIKTRGQQVTLRCSSQSGHNTVSWYQQALGQGPQFIFQYYREEENGRGNFPPRFSGLQFPNYSSELNVNALELDDSALYLCASSPSKVSYEQYFGPGTRLTVT.

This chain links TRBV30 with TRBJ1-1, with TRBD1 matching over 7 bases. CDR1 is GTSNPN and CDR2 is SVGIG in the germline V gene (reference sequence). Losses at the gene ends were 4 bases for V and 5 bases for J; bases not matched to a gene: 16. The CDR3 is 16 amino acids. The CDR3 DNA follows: TGTGCCTGGACCTTTAACAGGGGCGATCTCAGGACTGAAGCTTTCTTT. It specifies CAWTFNRGDLRTEAFF. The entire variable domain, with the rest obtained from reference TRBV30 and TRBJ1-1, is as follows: SQTIHQWPATLVQPVGSPLSLECTVEGTSNPNLYWYRQAAGRGLQLLFYSVGIGQISSEVPQNLSASRPQDRQFILSSKKLLLSDSGFYLCAWTFNRGDLRTEAFFGQGTRLTVV.

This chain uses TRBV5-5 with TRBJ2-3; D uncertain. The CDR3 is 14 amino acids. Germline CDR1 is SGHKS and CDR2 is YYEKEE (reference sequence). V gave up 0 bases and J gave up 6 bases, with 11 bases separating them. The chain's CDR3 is CASSLATPGDTQYF. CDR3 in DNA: TGTGCCAGCAGCTTGGCGACCCCCGGGGATACGCAGTATTTT.

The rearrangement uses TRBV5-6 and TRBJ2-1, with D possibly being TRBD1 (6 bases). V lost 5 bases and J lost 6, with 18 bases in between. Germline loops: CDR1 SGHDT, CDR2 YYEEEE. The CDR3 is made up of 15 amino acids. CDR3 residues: CASSSTVRGRNEQFF. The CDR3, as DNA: TGTGCCAGCAGTTCCACCGTCAGGGGTCGCAATGAGCAGTTCTTC. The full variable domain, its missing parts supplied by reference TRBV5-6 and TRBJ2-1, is DAGVTQSPTHLIKTRGQQVTLRCSPKSGHDTVSWYQQALGQGPQFIFQYYEEEERQRGNFPDRFSGHQFPNYSSELNVNALLLGDSALYLCASSSTVRGRNEQFFGPGTRLTVL.

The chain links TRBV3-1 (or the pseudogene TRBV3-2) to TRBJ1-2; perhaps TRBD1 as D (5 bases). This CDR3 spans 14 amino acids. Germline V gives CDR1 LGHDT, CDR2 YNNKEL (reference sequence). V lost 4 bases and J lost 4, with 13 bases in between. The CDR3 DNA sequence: TGTGCCAGCAGCCCCTCGGGACTGAGCTATGGCTACACCTTC. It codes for CASSPSGLSYGYTF.

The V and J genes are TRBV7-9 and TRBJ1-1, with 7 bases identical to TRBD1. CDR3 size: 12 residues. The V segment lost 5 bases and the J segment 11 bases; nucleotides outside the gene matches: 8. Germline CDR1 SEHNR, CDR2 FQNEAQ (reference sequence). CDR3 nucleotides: TGTGCCAGCAGCCTCGAGGGGGCTAGGGCTTTCTTT. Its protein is CASSLEGARAFF.

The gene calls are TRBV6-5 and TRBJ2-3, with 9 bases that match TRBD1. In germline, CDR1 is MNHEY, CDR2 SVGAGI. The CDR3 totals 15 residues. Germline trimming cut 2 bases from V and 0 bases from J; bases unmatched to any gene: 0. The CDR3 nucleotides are TGTGCCAGCAGTTACGGACAGGGGAGCACAGATACGCAGTATTTT. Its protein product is CASSYGQGSTDTQYF.

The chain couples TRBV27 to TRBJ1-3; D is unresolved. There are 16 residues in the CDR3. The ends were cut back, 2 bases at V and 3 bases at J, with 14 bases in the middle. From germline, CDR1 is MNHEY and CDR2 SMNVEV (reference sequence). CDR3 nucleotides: TGTGCCAGCAGTTTAGTCTGGCCAGGAGGTGGAAACACCATATATTTT. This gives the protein CASSLVWPGGGNTIYF.

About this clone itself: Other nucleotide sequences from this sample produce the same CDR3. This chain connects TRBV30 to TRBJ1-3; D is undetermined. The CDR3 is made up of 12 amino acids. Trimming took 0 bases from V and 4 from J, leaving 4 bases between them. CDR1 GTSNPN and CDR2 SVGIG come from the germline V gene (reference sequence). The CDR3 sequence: CAWSVSGNTIYF. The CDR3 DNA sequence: TGTGCCTGGAGTGTCTCCGGAAACACCATATATTTT.

The CDR3 loop reads CATLGTIGEKLFF. As DNA, the CDR3 is TGTGCCACCCTCGGGACTATAGGGGAAAAACTGTTTTTT. V is TRBV15 and J is TRBJ1-4, with D maybe TRBD1 (5 bases). The CDR3 loop spans 13 amino acids. Germline V CDR1 and CDR2: LNHNV, YYDKDF (reference sequence). The V end was cut by 8 bases, the J end by 8 bases, with 15 bases between.

CDR3 residues: CASSPRGWDQETQYF. CDR3 sequence (DNA): TGTGCCAGCAGTCCCCGAGGATGGGACCAAGAGACCCAGTACTTC. The chain employs TRBV6-2 or TRBV6-3 and TRBJ2-5; D gene unclear. The CDR3 has 15 amino acids. In germline, CDR1 is MNHEY, CDR2 SVGEGT. The germline V and J ends were trimmed by 5 bases and 0 bases, with 13 bases remaining between them.

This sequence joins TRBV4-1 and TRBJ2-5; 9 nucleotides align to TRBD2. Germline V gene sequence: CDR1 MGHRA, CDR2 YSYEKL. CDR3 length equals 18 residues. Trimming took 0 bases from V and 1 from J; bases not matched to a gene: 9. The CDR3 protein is CASSQEYFGSGGQETQYF. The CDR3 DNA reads TGCGCCAGCAGCCAAGAGTATTTCGGTAGCGGGGGCCAAGAGACCCAGTACTTC.

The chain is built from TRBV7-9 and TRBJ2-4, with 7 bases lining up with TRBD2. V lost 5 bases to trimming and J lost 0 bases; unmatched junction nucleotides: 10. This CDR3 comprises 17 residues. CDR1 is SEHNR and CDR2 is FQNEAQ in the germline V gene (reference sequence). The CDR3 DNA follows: TGTGCCAGCAGCCACTCGAGCGGGGCACTAGCCAAAAACATTCAGTACTTC. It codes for CASSHSSGALAKNIQYF.

CDR3 sequence reads: CASSPGQTNYGYTF. CDR3 coding DNA: TGTGCCAGCAGCCCGGGACAGACTAACTATGGCTACACCTTC. J is TRBJ1-2 and V is TRBV5-4, with 7 bases matching TRBD1. Germline CDR1 reads SGHNT; CDR2 reads YYREEE (reference sequence). The V segment lost 4 bases and the J segment 0 bases; nucleotides outside the gene matches: 3. The CDR3 sequence is 14 residues long.